This record covers a single T cell receptor (beta chain). A much more abundant neighbour one base away suggests this may be a read error. This record belongs to a study of regulatory T cells in long-lasting Graves disease. Time point indicated: persistent/refractory GD, antithyroid drugs over 5 years with positive TRAb. PBMC RNA was the source of the TCR library. Roughly 9 milliliters of peripheral blood were drawn into EDTA tubes. For TCR beta, libraries came from iRepertoire HTBI primers and Arm-PCR of CDR3 regions. One entry per CDR3 protein, called by TCRdb with MiXCR from the multiplex PCR reads. Of about 470,000 distinct CDR3 sequences listed, around 20% are singletons. Germline V gene lookup returns CDR1 SEHNR and CDR2 FQNEAQ (reference sequence). The CDR3 length is 15 residues.

The TCR comes from a female donor with Graves disease. The chain employs TRBV7-9 and TRBJ2-7, with 7 bases identical to TRBD1. Sequencing was performed on peripheral blood mononuclear cells (PBMCs), taken when the disease was refractory, from a patient treated with antithyroid drugs. CDR3 residues: CASSSAKGAEYEQSF. The DNA for the CDR3 is TGTGCCAGCAGCTCCGCGAAGGGGGCGGAATACGAGCAGTCCTTC.